These 17 T cell receptor beta chains were sequenced from one sample in a study of sequential checkpoint blockade in melanoma. Treatment denoted: randomized to nivolumab then ipilimumab (arm A) or the reverse (arm B). This table comes from immunoSEQ multiplex PCR, and its TCRdb copy is limited to in-frame clones, with some not included. The table lists approximately 15,000 clones, around 80% of them singletons. The sample was CD8+ T cells sorted from blood (inferred from file names), taken from a patient given nivolumab and ipilimumab in sequence. The receptors were gathered from a human donor with melanoma.

The chain is built from TRBV14 and TRBJ2-1, with a weak D call TRBD2 (5 bases). The CDR3 has 15 residues. Trimming took off 6 bases at V and 4 bases at J, with 16 bases between the two ends. From germline, CDR1 is SGHDN and CDR2 FVKESK. CDR3 sequence: CASSPGVAAYNEQFF. DNA of the CDR3: TGTGCCAGCAGTCCCGGGGTAGCAGCGTACAATGAGCAGTTCTTC.

The sample holds one count of this clone. The rearrangement joins TRBV29-1 to TRBJ2-7; 8 bases fit TRBD2. In germline, CDR1 is SQVTM, CDR2 ANQGSEA. The V and J ends lost 4 bases and 0 bases, in that order; junction bases with no gene match: 5. The CDR3 has 14 residues. DNA for the CDR3: TGCAGCGTTGGGGAGACTAGCGACTCCTACGAGCAGTACTTC. Translating it yields CSVGETSDSYEQYF.

This chain links TRBV30 with TRBJ1-1, with D possibly being TRBD1 (5 bases). The germline V gene encodes CDR1 GTSNPN and CDR2 SVGIG (reference sequence). CDR3 length equals 13 residues. Trimming took off 0 bases at V and 5 bases at J, with 10 bases between the two ends. The CDR3 protein is CAWSVGGGTEAFF. The CDR3 DNA follows: TGTGCCTGGAGTGTGGGCGGGGGAACTGAAGCTTTCTTT. Filled out from reference TRBV30 and TRBJ1-1, the complete variable domain reads SQTIHQWPATLVQPVGSPLSLECTVEGTSNPNLYWYRQAAGRGLQLLFYSVGIGQISSEVPQNLSASRPQDRQFILSSKKLLLSDSGFYLCAWSVGGGTEAFFGQGTRLTVV.

The chain employs TRBV6-5 and TRBJ2-7, with 13 bases aligning to TRBD2. The CDR3 loop spans 13 amino acids. Germline trimming cut 7 bases from V and 6 bases from J; bases unmatched to any gene: 3. The germline CDR1 and CDR2 sequences are MNHEY and SVGAGI. DNA of the CDR3: TGTGCCAGCATGGGACTAGCGGGATCCGAGCAGTACTTC. Protein sequence: CASMGLAGSEQYF.

This CDR3 reads CASSLGGDYGYTF. For the CDR3, the DNA is TGTGCCAGCAGCTTAGGCGGGGACTATGGCTACACCTTC. The V call is TRBV7-3, the J call TRBJ1-2; D is unclear. Trimming removed 2 bases at V and 3 bases at J, with 7 bases between. Germline V gives CDR1 SGHTA, CDR2 FQGTGA. The CDR3 has 13 residues. Full variable domain (remainder filled in from reference TRBV7-3 and TRBJ1-2): GAGVSQTPSNKVTEKGKYVELRCDPISGHTALYWYRQSLGQGPEFLIYFQGTGAADDSGLPNDRFFAVRPEGSVSTLKIQRTERGDSAVYLCASSLGGDYGYTFGSGTRLTVV.

This clone occurred a few times. CDR3 sequence: CAWSEQVGANVLTF. In nucleotides, the CDR3 is TGTGCCTGGAGTGAACAGGTGGGGGCCAACGTCCTGACTTTC. This chain uses TRBV30 with TRBJ2-6, with D perhaps matching TRBD1 (5 bases). V dropped 1 base and J dropped 4 bases, with 8 bases sitting between them. Looked up from germline, CDR1 is GTSNPN and CDR2 is SVGIG (reference sequence). The CDR3 is 14 amino acids.

The chain uses TRBV4-3 and TRBJ2-3, with 8 bases lining up with TRBD2. The CDR3 length is 16 residues. Germline V gives CDR1 LGHNA, CDR2 YSLEER. After removal of 4 bases from V and 1 base from J, the junction contained 7 bases not matched to a gene. DNA for the CDR3: TGCGCCAGCAGCCCATTCGGGGGGGAGGGCACAGATACGCAGTATTTT. Protein: CASSPFGGEGTDTQYF.

The chain uses TRBV7-2 and TRBJ1-3, with TRBD1 matching 8 bases. V trimming: 1 base; J trimming: 4 bases; junction bases outside the gene matches: 6. This CDR3 is 16 amino acids long. The germline V gene encodes CDR1 SGHTA and CDR2 FQGNSA. CDR3 amino acids: CASSLGSRGRGNTIYF. The DNA of the CDR3 is TGTGCCAGCAGCTTAGGTTCCAGGGGGCGCGGAAACACCATATATTTT.

V is TRBV19 and J is TRBJ1-1, with 8 bases that match TRBD1. The germline gives CDR1 LNHDA, CDR2 SQIVND (reference sequence). CDR3 size: 15 residues. Trimming took 4 bases from V and 5 from J; bases not matched to a gene: 9. The CDR3 sequence is CASSTPDRVVTEAFF. DNA for the CDR3: TGTGCCAGTAGTACGCCGGACAGGGTTGTAACTGAAGCTTTCTTT.

V and J are TRBV7-9 and TRBJ1-6; TRBD1 is a possible D gene (6 bases). The CDR3 is made up of 15 amino acids. V shed 1 base and J shed 6 bases, with 10 bases lying between them. CDR1 and CDR2 from the germline V gene are SEHNR and FQNEAQ (reference sequence). CDR3 coding DNA: TGTGCCAGCAGCTTAGTTACAGGGACTAATTCACCCCTCCACTTT. Protein product: CASSLVTGTNSPLHF.

The V and J genes are TRBV7-3 and TRBJ1-1, with D perhaps TRBD1 (5 bases). The ends were cut back, 6 bases at V and 0 bases at J, with 14 bases in the middle. The CDR3 length is 15 residues. Germline loops: CDR1 SGHTA, CDR2 FQGTGA. Here the CDR3 reads CASSHTGYMNTEAFF. The DNA of the CDR3 is TGTGCCAGCAGTCACACAGGATACATGAACACTGAAGCTTTCTTT.

The genes are TRBV5-4 and TRBJ1-5; D gene uncertain. CDR3 length: 14 residues. The V end was cut by 2 bases, the J end by 7 bases, with 13 bases between. Per germline, CDR1 SGHNT and CDR2 YYREEE (reference sequence). As DNA, the CDR3 is TGTGCCAGCAGCTTTCGGGGAAATGGACAGCCCCAGCATTTT. It translates to CASSFRGNGQPQHF.

This chain joins TRBV6-1 and TRBJ2-7, with TRBD1 matching over 8 bases. Germline loops: CDR1 MNHNS, CDR2 SASEGT. J was trimmed by 0 bases and V by 10 bases; bases with no gene match: 8. The CDR3 sequence is 14 residues long. CDR3 sequence (DNA): TGTGCCACCTCACAGGGGGTGAACTCCTACGAGCAGTACTTC. This codes for CATSQGVNSYEQYF.

Here the CDR3 DNA reads TGTGCCAGCAGCGCCGGGACAGGGCGTCTCATGAACACTGAAGCTTTCTTT. Translated: CASSAGTGRLMNTEAFF. V gene TRBV2 combines with J gene TRBJ1-1; 9 nucleotides match TRBD1. Trimming at V came to 6 bases and at J to 0 bases, leaving 11 bases not matched to a gene. This CDR3 has 17 residues. The germline gives CDR1 SNHLY, CDR2 FYNNEI. The full variable domain, rest sourced from reference TRBV2 and TRBJ1-1, is EPEVTQTPSHQVTQMGQEVILRCVPISNHLYFYWYRQILGQKVEFLVSFYNNEISEKSEIFDDQFSVERPDGSNFTLKIRSTKLEDSAMYFCASSAGTGRLMNTEAFFGQGTRLTVV.

The chain has TRBV4-1 and TRBJ1-4; 7 nucleotides agree with TRBD1. CDR3 length: 16 residues. The V gene's germline CDR1 is MGHRA and CDR2 YSYEKL. Trimming cost V 0 bases and J 7 bases; bases outside gene matches: 8. The CDR3, as DNA: TGCGCCAGCAGCCAAGAACTGGGCAGGGGGAGTGAAAAACTGTTTTTT. Translation gives CASSQELGRGSEKLFF.

The chain couples TRBV9 to TRBJ2-5; TRBD1 aligns across 7 bases. The J call may be mistaken, given a closer DNA end match to TRBJ2-7. Germline assignment: CDR1 SGDLS and CDR2 YYNGEE. CDR3 size: 14 residues. Written as DNA, the CDR3 is TGTGCCAGCAGCGTCCGGGACAGCTCCTACGAGCAGTACTTC. It translates to CASSVRDSSYEQYF.

The J gene is TRBJ2-7, the V gene TRBV7-8; 7 positions match TRBD2. With V trimmed by 5 bases and J by 2 bases, 12 bases remained unmatched. CDR1 is SGHVS, CDR2 FQNEAQ, per germline. The length of the CDR3 is 16 residues. CDR3 nucleotides: TGTGCCAGCAGCATTGAAGGAGCGGGGTCCGCCTACGAGCAGTACTTC. It encodes CASSIEGAGSAYEQYF.